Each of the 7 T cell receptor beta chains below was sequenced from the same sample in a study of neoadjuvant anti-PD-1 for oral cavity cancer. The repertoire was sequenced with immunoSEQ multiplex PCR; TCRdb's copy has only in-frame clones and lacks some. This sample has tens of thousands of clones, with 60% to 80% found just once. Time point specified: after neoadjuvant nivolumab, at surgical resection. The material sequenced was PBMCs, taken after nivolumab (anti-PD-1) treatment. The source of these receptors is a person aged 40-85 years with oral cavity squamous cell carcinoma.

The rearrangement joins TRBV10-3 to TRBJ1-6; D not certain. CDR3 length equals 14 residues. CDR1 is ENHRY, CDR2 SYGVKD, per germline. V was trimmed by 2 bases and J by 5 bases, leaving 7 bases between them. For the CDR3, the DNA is TGTGCCATCAGTGAGAAGGGAAATAATTCACCCCTCCACTTT. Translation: CAISEKGNNSPLHF.

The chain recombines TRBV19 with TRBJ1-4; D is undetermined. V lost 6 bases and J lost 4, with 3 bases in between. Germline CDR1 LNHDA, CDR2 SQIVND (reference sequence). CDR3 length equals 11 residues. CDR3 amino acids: CASRINEKLFF. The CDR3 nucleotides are TGTGCCAGTAGGATTAATGAAAAACTGTTTTTT. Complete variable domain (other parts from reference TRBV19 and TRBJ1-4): DGGITQSPKYLFRKEGQNVTLSCEQNLNHDAMYWYRQDPGQGLRLIYYSQIVNDFQKGDIAEGYSVSREKKESFPLTVTSAQKNPTAFYLCASRINEKLFFGSGTQLSVL.

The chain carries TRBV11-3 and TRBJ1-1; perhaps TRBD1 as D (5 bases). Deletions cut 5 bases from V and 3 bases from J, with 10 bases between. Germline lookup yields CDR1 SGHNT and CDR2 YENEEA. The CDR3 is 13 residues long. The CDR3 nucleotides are TGTGCCAGCAGCCGGGACCGTGACACTGAAGCTTTCTTT. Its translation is CASSRDRDTEAFF.

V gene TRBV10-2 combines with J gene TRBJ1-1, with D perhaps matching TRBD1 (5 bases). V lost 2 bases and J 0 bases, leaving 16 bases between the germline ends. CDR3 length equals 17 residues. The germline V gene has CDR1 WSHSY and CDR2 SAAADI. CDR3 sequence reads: CASSERQGHGMNTEAFF. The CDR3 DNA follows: TGCGCCAGCAGTGAGCGCCAGGGCCATGGAATGAACACTGAAGCTTTCTTT.

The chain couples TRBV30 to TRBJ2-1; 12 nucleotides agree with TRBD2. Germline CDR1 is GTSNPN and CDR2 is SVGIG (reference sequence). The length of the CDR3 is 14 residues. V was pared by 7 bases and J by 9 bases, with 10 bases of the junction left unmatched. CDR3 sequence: CALWASGRGVEQFF. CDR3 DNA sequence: TGTGCCTTATGGGCTAGCGGGAGGGGAGTTGAGCAGTTCTTC.

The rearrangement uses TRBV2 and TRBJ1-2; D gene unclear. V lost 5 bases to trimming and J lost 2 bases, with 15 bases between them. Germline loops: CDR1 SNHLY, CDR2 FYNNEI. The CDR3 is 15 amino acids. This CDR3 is CASSPQKQINYGYTF. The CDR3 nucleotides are TGTGCCAGCAGTCCCCAGAAACAGATAAACTATGGCTACACCTTC.

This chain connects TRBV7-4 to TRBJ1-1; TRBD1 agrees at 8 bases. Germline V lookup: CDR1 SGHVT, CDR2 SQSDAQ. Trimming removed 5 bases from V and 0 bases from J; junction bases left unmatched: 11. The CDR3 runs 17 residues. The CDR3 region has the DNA TGTGCCAGCAGCACGACAGGGGTACAACTTATGAACACTGAAGCTTTCTTT. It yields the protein CASSTTGVQLMNTEAFF. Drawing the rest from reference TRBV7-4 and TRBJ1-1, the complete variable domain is GAGVSQSPRYKVAKRGRDVALRCDSISGHVTLYWYRQTLGQGSEVLTYSQSDAQRDKSGRPSGRFSAERPERSVSTLKIQRTEQGDSAVYLCASSTTGVQLMNTEAFFGQGTRLTVV.